Listed below are T cell receptor beta chains from one sample, sequenced in a study of T cells in Graves' hyperthyroidism and ophthalmopathy. TCRdb re-derived calls from the multiplex PCR reads in MiXCR, one entry per CDR3 protein. This sample has roughly 500,000 distinct CDR3 sequences; 20% to 25% occur once, and the top ten carry under 55%. The source material was blood. The receptors were gathered from a woman in her 70s with Graves' ophthalmopathy. CDR3s include the opening cysteine and the closing phenylalanine or tryptophan. The D gene is left open where the match is weak. Clone size is given for some rows only: seen once, a few or many times, or a class if the clone is expanded.

j_gene: TRBJ2-2; v_gene: TRBV12-3/TRBV12-4; abundance: few; d_gene: NA; CDR3aa: CASSPGGSGELFF; CDR3nt: TGTGCCAGCAGCCCCGGGGGAAGCGGGGAGCTGTTTTTT
j_gene: TRBJ1-3; v_gene: TRBV28; abundance: few; d_gene: NA; CDR3aa: CASRKQGSGNTIYF; CDR3nt: TGTGCCAGCAGAAAACAGGGATCTGGAAACACCATATATTTT
j_gene: TRBJ2-6; v_gene: TRBV7-8; abundance: few; d_gene: TRBD2; CDR3aa: CASAFMAGGSGVLTF; CDR3nt: TGTGCCAGCGCCTTTATGGCGGGAGGATCAGGCGTCCTGACTTTC
j_gene: TRBJ2-2; v_gene: TRBV7-9; abundance: many; d_gene: NA; CDR3aa: CASSLAAGDTGELFF; CDR3nt: TGTGCCAGCAGCTTAGCCGCAGGGGACACCGGGGAGCTGTTTTTT
j_gene: TRBJ1-1; v_gene: TRBV29-1; abundance: once; d_gene: TRBD1; CDR3aa: CSVPDRVGPGAFF; CDR3nt: TGCAGCGTCCCCGACAGGGTTGGGCCTGGAGCTTTCTTT
j_gene: TRBJ2-5; v_gene: TRBV12-3/TRBV12-4; abundance: NA; d_gene: NA; CDR3aa: CASSGVAETQYF; CDR3nt: TGTGCCAGCAGTGGTGTCGCAGAGACCCAGTACTTC
j_gene: TRBJ2-3; v_gene: TRBV27; abundance: NA; d_gene: NA; CDR3aa: CASSPLGIVGDTQYF; CDR3nt: TGTGCCAGCAGTCCCCTAGGGATAGTGGGAGATACGCAGTATTTT
j_gene: TRBJ1-2; v_gene: TRBV12-3/TRBV12-4; abundance: NA; d_gene: NA; CDR3aa: CASSLDAGGAIYGYTF; CDR3nt: TGTGCCAGCAGTTTAGATGCGGGGGGCGCGATCTATGGCTACACCTTC
j_gene: TRBJ2-3; v_gene: TRBV7-9; abundance: few; d_gene: NA; CDR3aa: CASSHPADTQYF; CDR3nt: TGTGCCAGCAGCCATCCTGCGGATACGCAGTATTTT
j_gene: TRBJ2-2; v_gene: TRBV12-3/TRBV12-4; abundance: few; d_gene: TRBD1; CDR3aa: CASSLGTGNTGELFF; CDR3nt: TGTGCCAGCAGTTTAGGGACAGGGAACACCGGGGAGCTGTTTTTT
j_gene: TRBJ1-1; v_gene: TRBV10-3; abundance: few; d_gene: NA; CDR3aa: CAISESPQNTEAFF; CDR3nt: TGTGCCATCAGTGAGTCCCCCCAGAACACTGAAGCTTTCTTT
j_gene: TRBJ2-7; v_gene: TRBV6-1; abundance: many; d_gene: NA; CDR3aa: CASSEGQGASYEQYF; CDR3nt: TGTGCCAGCAGTGAAGGGCAGGGTGCTTCCTACGAGCAGTACTTC
j_gene: TRBJ2-1; v_gene: TRBV6-2/TRBV6-3; abundance: NA; d_gene: NA; CDR3aa: CASSITGVTYNEQFF; CDR3nt: TGTGCCAGCAGTATCACGGGAGTGACCTACAATGAGCAGTTCTTC
j_gene: TRBJ2-6; v_gene: TRBV28; abundance: NA; d_gene: NA; CDR3aa: CASSLGTVLIPGANVLTF; CDR3nt: TGTGCCAGCAGTTTAGGGACCGTCTTGATCCCTGGGGCCAACGTCCTGACTTTC
j_gene: TRBJ2-5; v_gene: TRBV24-1; abundance: few; d_gene: TRBD1; CDR3aa: CATRGQGARQETQYF; CDR3nt: TGTGCCACCAGAGGACAGGGGGCGAGGCAAGAGACCCAGTACTTC
j_gene: TRBJ1-4; v_gene: TRBV5-4; abundance: NA; d_gene: NA; CDR3aa: CASSPSAGATNEKLFF; CDR3nt: TGTGCCAGCAGCCCAAGCGCAGGGGCAACTAATGAAAAACTGTTTTTT
j_gene: TRBJ2-1; v_gene: TRBV5-1; abundance: NA; d_gene: TRBD1; CDR3aa: CASSKGQEYNEQFF; CDR3nt: TGCGCCAGCAGCAAAGGACAGGAATACAATGAGCAGTTCTTC
j_gene: TRBJ1-1; v_gene: TRBV6-1; abundance: NA; d_gene: TRBD1; CDR3aa: CASNPTGGLGRAFF; CDR3nt: TGTGCCAGCAACCCGACAGGGGGGTTGGGTAGAGCTTTCTTT
j_gene: TRBJ1-1; v_gene: TRBV12-3/TRBV12-4; abundance: NA; d_gene: NA; CDR3aa: CASSLAGSLSTEAFF; CDR3nt: TGTGCCAGCAGTTTAGCCGGCTCCTTGAGCACTGAAGCTTTCTTT
j_gene: TRBJ2-3; v_gene: TRBV7-9; abundance: few; d_gene: NA; CDR3aa: CASSSDPGHDSTDTQYF; CDR3nt: TGTGCCAGCAGCTCGGATCCGGGACATGATAGCACAGATACGCAGTATTTT
j_gene: TRBJ1-1; v_gene: TRBV28; abundance: many; d_gene: NA; CDR3aa: CASSPPLGRINTEAFF; CDR3nt: TGTGCCAGCAGCCCCCCCCTCGGGCGCATTAACACTGAAGCTTTCTTT
j_gene: TRBJ2-7; v_gene: TRBV6-4; abundance: NA; d_gene: TRBD1; CDR3aa: CASSWVTGGRYEQYF; CDR3nt: TGTGCCAGCTCTTGGGTGACAGGGGGACGGTACGAGCAGTACTTC